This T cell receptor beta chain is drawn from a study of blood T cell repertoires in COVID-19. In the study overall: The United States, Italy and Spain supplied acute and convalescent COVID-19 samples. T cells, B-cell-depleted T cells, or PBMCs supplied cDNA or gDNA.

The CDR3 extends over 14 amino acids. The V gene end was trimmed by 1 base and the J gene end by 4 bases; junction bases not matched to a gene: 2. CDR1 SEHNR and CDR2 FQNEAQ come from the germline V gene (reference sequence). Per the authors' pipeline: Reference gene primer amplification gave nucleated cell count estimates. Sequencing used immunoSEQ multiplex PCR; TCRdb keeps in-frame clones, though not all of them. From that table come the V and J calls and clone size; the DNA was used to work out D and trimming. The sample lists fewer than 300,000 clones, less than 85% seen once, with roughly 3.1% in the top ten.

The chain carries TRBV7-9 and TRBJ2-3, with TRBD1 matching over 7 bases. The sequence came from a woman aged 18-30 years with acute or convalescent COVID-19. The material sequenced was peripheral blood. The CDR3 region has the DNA TGTGCCAGCAGCTTAGGAGGGGGCGCAGATACGCAGTATTTT. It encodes CASSLGGGADTQYF.